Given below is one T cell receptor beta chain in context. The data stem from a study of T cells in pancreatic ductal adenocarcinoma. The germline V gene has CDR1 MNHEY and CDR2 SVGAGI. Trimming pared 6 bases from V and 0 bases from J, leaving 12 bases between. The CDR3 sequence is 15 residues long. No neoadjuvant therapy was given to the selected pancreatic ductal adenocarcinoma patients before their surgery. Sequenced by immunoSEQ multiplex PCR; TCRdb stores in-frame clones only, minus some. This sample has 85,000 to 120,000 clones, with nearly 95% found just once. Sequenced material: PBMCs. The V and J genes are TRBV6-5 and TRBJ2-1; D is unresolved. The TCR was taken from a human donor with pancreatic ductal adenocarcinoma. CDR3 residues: CASRSTLSSYNEQFF. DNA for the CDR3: TGTGCCAGCAGGTCTACCCTGAGCTCCTACAATGAGCAGTTCTTC.